The 28 T cell receptor beta chains presented below share a single source sample, sequenced in a study of human T cells and chemical hapten exposure. TCRdb ran MiXCR on the RACE reads and lists one entry per CDR3 protein. In the table there are 100,000 to 150,000 distinct CDR3 sequences, approximately 11% of which are singletons. The sample's time point: patch test 3, about 24 weeks after DPC sensitization. Treatment here: therapeutic diphenylcyclopropenone sensitization with weekly scalp DPC. The sequencing used whole blood, collected in connection with sensitization to the hapten diphenylcyclopropenone (DPC). The receptors derive from a woman aged 45-65 years with alopecia areata. Some clones in this sample may be carry-over from other donors' samples.

This clonotype was counted many times. The chain recombines TRBV6-2 or TRBV6-3 with TRBJ1-1; TRBD1 aligns across 10 bases. V dropped 6 bases and J dropped 11; count of bases not matched to a gene: 12. Looked up from germline, CDR1 is MNHEY and CDR2 is SVGEGT. The CDR3 runs 14 residues. In DNA, the CDR3 is TGTGCCAGCAGATCACCGGGACAGGGGAGAAAGGCTTTCTTT. Encoded protein: CASRSPGQGRKAFF.

The rearrangement links TRBV5-1 to TRBJ1-1; tentatively, D is TRBD1 (5 bases). The CDR3 loop spans 14 amino acids. Trimming took 0 bases from V and 2 from J, leaving 8 bases between them. In germline, CDR1 is SGHRS, CDR2 YFSETQ. DNA for the CDR3: TGCGCCAGCAGCTTGGGACAGACTAACACTGAAGCTTTCTTT. Translated: CASSLGQTNTEAFF.

The CDR3 coding sequence is TGTGCCAGCAGCCCCGGGACAGGGAATCTTGAGCAGTTCTTC. It is translated as CASSPGTGNLEQFF. The chain carries TRBV11-2 and TRBJ2-1, with 9 bases matching TRBD1. CDR3 length: 14 amino acids. The junction had 8 bases not matched to a gene; V was cut back by 5 bases and J by 9 bases. Looked up from germline, CDR1 is SGHAT and CDR2 is FQNNGV.

The rearrangement uses TRBV7-9 and TRBJ1-5; D might be TRBD1 (5 bases). The V end lost 8 bases, the J end lost 3 bases, and 14 bases lay between the germline ends. Germline-derived CDR1 and CDR2 are SEHNR and FQNEAQ (reference sequence). There are 14 residues in the CDR3. The CDR3 bases are TGTGCCAGCGGGGGGGAAGACTACAATCAGCCCCAGCATTTT. Its protein product is CASGGEDYNQPQHF.

The CDR3 sequence is CASAWGRGYEQYF. The CDR3 nucleotides read TGTGCCAGCGCTTGGGGCAGGGGATACGAGCAGTACTTC. The chain couples TRBV6-6 to TRBJ2-7; maybe TRBD1 (6 bases). Trimming pared 8 bases from V and 4 bases from J, leaving 15 bases between. The CDR3 covers 13 residues. CDR1 and CDR2 (germline): MNHNY, SVGAGI (reference sequence).

The V and J genes are TRBV7-2 and TRBJ1-6; 11 bases are shared with TRBD1. Germline CDR1 and CDR2: SGHTA and FQGNSA. V gave up 5 bases and J gave up 7 bases; unmatched junction bases: 4. The CDR3 length is 15 residues. CDR3 sequence (DNA): TGTGCCAGCAGCCGGGGACAGGGGGTGAATTCACCCCTCCACTTT. As protein: CASSRGQGVNSPLHF.

This clonotype was found many times. The chain recombines TRBV20-1 with TRBJ2-3; no reliable D call. The CDR3 loop spans 11 amino acids. In germline, CDR1 is DFQATT, CDR2 SNEGSKA (reference sequence). V lost 3 bases, J lost 2 bases, and 3 bases lay in between. The CDR3 loop is CSARATDTQYF. For the CDR3, the DNA is TGCAGTGCTAGGGCCACAGATACGCAGTATTTT.

The V and J genes are TRBV5-1 and TRBJ2-5; 9 bases are a match to TRBD2. The CDR3 length is 15 residues. V gave up 4 bases and J gave up 5 bases; unmatched junction bases: 9. Germline lookup yields CDR1 SGHRS and CDR2 YFSETQ. CDR3 sequence: CASSPIAGEVETQYF. In DNA form, the CDR3 reads TGCGCCAGCAGCCCCATAGCGGGGGAAGTGGAGACCCAGTACTTC.

J is TRBJ2-7 and V is TRBV27; perhaps TRBD1 as D (6 bases). V lost 2 bases and J lost 3, with 17 bases in between. The germline V gene has CDR1 MNHEY and CDR2 SMNVEV (reference sequence). The CDR3 consists of 16 residues. The CDR3, as DNA: TGTGCCAGCAGTTTAGCCAACCCGGGACAAGACTACGAGCAGTACTTC. Translated, it gives CASSLANPGQDYEQYF.

There are a few counts of this clonotype. The V and J genes are TRBV6-2 or TRBV6-3 and TRBJ1-1, with 8 bases aligning to TRBD1. J was trimmed by 8 bases and V by 7 bases; bases with no gene match: 9. The CDR3 is made up of 13 amino acids. Germline V gives CDR1 MNHEY, CDR2 SVGEGT. The CDR3 protein is CASIPQGAREAFF. The CDR3 DNA sequence: TGTGCCAGCATCCCTCAGGGGGCTCGAGAAGCTTTCTTT.

This chain connects TRBV7-2 to TRBJ2-3; TRBD2 might be the D (6 bases). CDR3 length: 16 amino acids. V was cut by 1 base and J by 1 base, with 12 bases left in between. Germline CDR1 reads SGHTA; CDR2 reads FQGNSA. CDR3 amino acids: CASSLVGTVGTDTQYF. In DNA form, the CDR3 reads TGTGCCAGCAGCTTAGTAGGGACTGTTGGCACAGATACGCAGTATTTT. Combining the CDR3 with reference TRBV7-2 and TRBJ2-3 gives the whole variable domain GAGVSQSPSNKVTEKGKDVELRCDPISGHTALYWYRQSLGQGLEFLIYFQGNSAPDKSGLPSDRFSAERTGGSVSTLTIQRTQQEDSAVYLCASSLVGTVGTDTQYFGPGTRLTVL.

V usage is TRBV20-1 and J usage is TRBJ1-4; TRBD1 might be the D (5 bases). CDR1 is DFQATT, CDR2 SNEGSKA, per germline (reference sequence). V was clipped by 3 bases and J by 0 bases, with 17 bases between them. The CDR3 sequence is 17 residues long. DNA for the CDR3: TGCAGTGCTAGTTGGTTCCAGGGCTACCCAACTAATGAAAAACTGTTTTTT. It is translated as CSASWFQGYPTNEKLFF.

This clonotype was seen more than once but under ten times. The chain employs TRBV20-1 and TRBJ1-5, with a weak D call TRBD1 (5 bases). Trimming took off 0 bases at V and 2 bases at J, with 11 bases between the two ends. The CDR3 is made up of 15 amino acids. CDR1 and CDR2 (germline): DFQATT, SNEGSKA (reference sequence). The CDR3 DNA reads as TGCAGTGCTAGAGATTGGCAGGGCGGCAATCAGCCCCAGCATTTT. It translates to CSARDWQGGNQPQHF.

Ten or more counts support this clonotype. The chain combines TRBV20-1 with TRBJ1-1; a possible D gene is TRBD1 (5 bases). The V end lost 3 bases, the J end lost 0 bases, and 11 bases lay between the germline ends. Germline V gene sequence: CDR1 DFQATT, CDR2 SNEGSKA (reference sequence). This CDR3 spans 14 amino acids. The CDR3 is CSARGHSMNTEAFF. The CDR3 nucleotides are TGCAGTGCTAGGGGGCACTCCATGAACACTGAAGCTTTCTTT.

The J gene is TRBJ1-1, the V gene TRBV18; D may be TRBD1 (5 bases). This CDR3 region has 15 residues. Looked up from germline, CDR1 is KGHSH and CDR2 is LQKENI. The V gene lost 2 bases and the J gene lost 5 bases, with 15 bases spanning the gap. Here the CDR3 reads CASSPGLGTGTEAFF. DNA of the CDR3: TGTGCCAGCTCACCAGGTCTAGGGACGGGAACTGAAGCTTTCTTT. The full variable domain, completed using reference TRBV18 and TRBJ1-1, is NAGVMQNPRHLVRRRGQEARLRCSPMKGHSHVYWYRQLPEEGLKFMVYLQKENIIDESGMPKERFSAEFPKEGPSILRIQQVVRGDSAAYFCASSPGLGTGTEAFFGQGTRLTVV.

This clonotype was found a few times. A read error may be the cause here, since a much bigger clone is one base away. CDR3 nucleotides: TGTGCCAGCAGGTCTAGCACAGATACGCAGTATTTT. Its translation is CASRSSTDTQYF. The chain employs TRBV6-5 and TRBJ2-3; unclear D gene. Between the trimmed V and J ends, which lost 6 bases and 0 bases, there was a span of 4 bases. The CDR3 runs 12 residues. The germline CDR1 and CDR2 sequences are MNHEY and SVGAGI.

The genes are TRBV29-1 and TRBJ2-1, with 11 bases that match TRBD1. The ends lost 4 bases at V and 8 bases at J; junction bases unmatched: 4. CDR1 is SQVTM, CDR2 ANQGSEA, per germline. The CDR3 loop spans 13 amino acids. This CDR3 reads CSVVGTGGDEQFF. The CDR3 DNA is TGCAGCGTTGTTGGGACAGGGGGGGATGAGCAGTTCTTC.

The J gene is TRBJ1-5, the V gene TRBV28; D gene ambiguous. V lost 5 bases and J 7 bases, leaving 15 bases between the germline ends. The germline CDR1 and CDR2 sequences are MDHEN and SYDVKM. The CDR3 sequence is 14 residues long. The CDR3 region has the DNA TGTGCCAGCAGTCCCCCCCTCGGGCGCCAGCCCCAGCATTTT. Translating it yields CASSPPLGRQPQHF. The whole variable domain, remainder taken from reference TRBV28 and TRBJ1-5, is DVKVTQSSRYLVKRTGEKVFLECVQDMDHENMFWYRQDPGLGLRLIYFSYDVKMKEKGDIPEGYSVSREKKERFSLILESASTNQTSMYLCASSPPLGRQPQHFGDGTRLSIL.

This clonotype was seen at least ten times. This chain uses TRBV29-1 with TRBJ1-3; D remains ambiguous. Germline V gives CDR1 SQVTM, CDR2 ANQGSEA. This CDR3 comprises 13 residues. V lost 4 bases, J lost 3 bases, and 10 bases lay in between. The CDR3 nucleotides are TGCAGCGTTGGGGCAGGTATTGGAAACACCATATATTTT. This sequence encodes CSVGAGIGNTIYF.

This clonotype was recorded a few times. This sequence joins TRBV12-3 or TRBV12-4 and TRBJ1-1; TRBD1 might be the D (5 bases). With 4 bases removed from V and 3 bases from J, the gap between germline ends came to 12 bases. This CDR3 spans 14 amino acids. In DNA, the CDR3 is TGTGCCAGCAGTTGGAACGGAGGGGACACTGAAGCTTTCTTT. Translating it yields CASSWNGGDTEAFF.

The chain carries TRBV7-6 and TRBJ2-1, with D uncertain. The CDR3 length is 12 residues. Germline V gives CDR1 SGHVS, CDR2 FNYEAQ. Trimming removed 0 bases from V and 9 bases from J, with 6 bases in between. The CDR3 spells CASSLARGEQFF. CDR3 in DNA: TGTGCCAGCAGCTTAGCCAGAGGTGAGCAGTTCTTC.

This chain links TRBV3-1 with TRBJ2-3; 12 positions match TRBD2. CDR1 is LGHDT, CDR2 YNNKEL, per germline (reference sequence). The CDR3 spans 16 residues. Unmatched junction bases numbered 2, after V lost 4 bases and J lost 0 bases. CDR3 DNA sequence: TGTGCCAGCAGCCTGACTAGCGGGAGCAGCACAGATACGCAGTATTTT. Protein: CASSLTSGSSTDTQYF.

A few counts support this clonotype. This rearrangement joins TRBV24-1 to TRBJ1-5; no clear D. The CDR3 runs to 13 residues. The germline V gene has CDR1 KGHDR and CDR2 SFDVKD. Trimming removed 6 bases from V and 3 bases from J, with 8 bases in between. CDR3 bases: TGTGCCACCAGTTGGGGATCCAATCAGCCCCAGCATTTT. It encodes CATSWGSNQPQHF.

The rearrangement links TRBV7-9 to TRBJ2-2; 9 bases line up with TRBD2. The CDR3 loop spans 18 amino acids. CDR1 is SEHNR, CDR2 FQNEAQ, per germline (reference sequence). The ends lost 1 base at V and 6 bases at J; junction bases unmatched: 12. The CDR3 protein is CASSLGGVGTSRAGELFF. CDR3 sequence (DNA): TGTGCCAGCAGCTTAGGGGGCGTCGGGACTAGCCGGGCCGGGGAGCTGTTTTTT.

This clonotype came up many times. The chain carries TRBV25-1 and TRBJ2-7; 9 positions match TRBD1. Per the germline V gene, CDR1 is MGHDK and CDR2 is SYGVNS. The CDR3 consists of 13 residues. V shed 4 bases and J 7 bases; nucleotides not matched to a gene: 5. CDR3 sequence (DNA): TGTGCCAGCAGTGGCGACAGGGGGTGGGAGCAGTACTTC. Protein: CASSGDRGWEQYF.

V gene TRBV12-3 or TRBV12-4 combines with J gene TRBJ2-1; D gene unclear. The CDR3 length is 14 residues. Trimming took 3 bases from V and 5 from J, leaving 11 bases between them. The CDR3 protein is CASSFWGRNNEQFF. The CDR3 nucleotides read TGTGCCAGCAGTTTTTGGGGAAGGAACAATGAGCAGTTCTTC.

This clonotype appeared a few times. V and J are TRBV12-3 or TRBV12-4 and TRBJ2-7; 8 bases map to TRBD1. This CDR3 comprises 13 residues. Trimming removed 3 bases from V and 6 bases from J; junction bases left unmatched: 4. The CDR3 DNA sequence: TGTGCCAGCAGTTTCCCAGGGGGCCGCGAGCAGTACTTC. This translates into CASSFPGGREQYF.

This clonotype showed up many times. The rearrangement joins TRBV20-1 to TRBJ2-7, with 8 bases lining up with TRBD1. The V gene's germline CDR1 is DFQATT and CDR2 SNEGSKA (reference sequence). This CDR3 is built from 15 residues. The trim removed 0 bases at V and 9 bases at J, leaving 13 bases unmatched. CDR3 region: CSARDLWTGSPRQYF. CDR3 nucleotides: TGCAGTGCTAGAGATCTATGGACAGGGAGTCCGAGGCAGTACTTC.